The TCR beta chain under discussion was sequenced for a study of CD8+CD57+ T cells in acquired aplastic anemia. Study-level information: When averaged, DNA from sorted CD4+ and CD8+ cells came to about 2.9 ug.

There are 15 residues in the CDR3. Germline assignment: CDR1 LNHDA and CDR2 SQIVND (reference sequence). With 2 bases removed from V and 2 bases from J, the gap between germline ends came to 12 bases. TCR beta VDJ and CDR3 were profiled, and genomic DNA was the template. TCRdb itself ran the reads through MiXCR, one entry per CDR3 protein. Of about 160,000 distinct CDR3 sequences in the sample, less than 60% are singletons; the top ten hold approximately 2.9%. Individuals selected for sequencing had exhibited CD8+CD57+ cell expansion on flow cytometry. The patients all had a severe acquired aplastic anemia diagnosis.

This sequence originates from a human donor with aplastic anemia. This chain links TRBV19 with TRBJ2-5; a possible D gene is TRBD1 (6 bases). Sequencing was performed on sorted CD4+, CD8+, or CD8+CD57+ T cells (not recorded which) from PBMCs. The CDR3 reads CASSINPTGQETQYF. Here the CDR3 DNA reads TGTGCCAGTAGTATAAACCCGACAGGACAAGAGACCCAGTACTTC.